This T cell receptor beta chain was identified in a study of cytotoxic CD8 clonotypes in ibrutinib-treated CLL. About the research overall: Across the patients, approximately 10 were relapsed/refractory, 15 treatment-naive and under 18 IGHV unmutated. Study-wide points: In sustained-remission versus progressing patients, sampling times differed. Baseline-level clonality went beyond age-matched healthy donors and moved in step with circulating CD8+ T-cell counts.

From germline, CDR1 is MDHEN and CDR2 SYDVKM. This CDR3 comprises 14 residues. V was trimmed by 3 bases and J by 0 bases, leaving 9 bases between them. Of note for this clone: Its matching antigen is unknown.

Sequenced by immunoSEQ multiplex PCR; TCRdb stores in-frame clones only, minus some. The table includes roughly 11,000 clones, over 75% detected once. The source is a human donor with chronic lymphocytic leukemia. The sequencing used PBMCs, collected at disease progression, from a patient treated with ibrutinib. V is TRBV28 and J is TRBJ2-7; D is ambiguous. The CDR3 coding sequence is TGTGCCAGCAGTTTCTTGGGAAACTCCTACGAGCAGTACTTC. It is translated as CASSFLGNSYEQYF.